The T cell receptor (beta chain) under discussion was sequenced for a study of blood T cells in healthy people across ages. Notes on the study in general: Reliance upon unsorted PBMCs precluded definitive naive versus antigen-experienced comparison. Greater diversity and more naive CD4+ cells were seen in long-lived donors than in aged donors.

A second roughly 6 to 11 cycle PCR used barcoded and J-beta primers. Each sample yielded at least 3 million CDR3-containing paired-end reads. TCRdb re-called the 5' RACE reads with MiXCR, one entry per CDR3 protein. The sample shows hundreds of thousands of distinct CDR3 sequences, 52% of them seen only once. Concerning this clonotype itself: What it binds is not known.

Germline assignment: CDR1 SGHTA and CDR2 FQGNSA. This CDR3 is built from 16 residues. Losses at the gene ends were 1 base for V and 4 bases for J; bases not matched to a gene: 8. Each sample used at least 6.5 million PBMCs. The TCR sequence derives from a woman of 80 years or more in good health. The chain links TRBV7-2 to TRBJ2-5; 8 nucleotides agree with TRBD1. Sequencing was performed on blood. In DNA, the CDR3 is TGTGCCAGCAGCTTAGAGACACAGGGGGGAAGAGAGACCCAGTACTTC. Translation gives CASSLETQGGRETQYF. Full variable domain (rest looked up from reference TRBV7-2 and TRBJ2-5): GAGVSQSPSNKVTEKGKDVELRCDPISGHTALYWYRQSLGQGLEFLIYFQGNSAPDKSGLPSDRFSAERTGGSVSTLTIQRTQQEDSAVYLCASSLETQGGRETQYFGPGTRLLVL.